This T cell receptor beta chain was identified in a study of blood T cell repertoires in COVID-19. About the research overall: Nucleic acid was either cDNA or gDNA, and it came from T cells, B-cell-depleted T cells, or PBMCs.

Donors in Cohort 3 who had recovered were those with two negative PCRs, healthcare professional clearance, or resolution of their symptoms. How the authors handled the data: Estimation of nucleated cell counts was performed using reference gene primer amplification. Sequencing used immunoSEQ multiplex PCR; TCRdb keeps in-frame clones, though not all of them. The V and J calls and clone size come from that table; D and trimming were worked out from the DNA. The sample has hundreds of thousands of clones; around 91% are singletons. The CDR3 is 13 residues long. In germline, CDR1 is KGHDR, CDR2 SFDVKD. Trimming removed 7 bases from V and 8 bases from J, with 13 bases in between.

This chain connects TRBV24-1 to TRBJ1-4, with a tentative D call TRBD1 (5 bases). The TCR comes from a man under 40 who had recovered from COVID-19. Sequencing was carried out using PBMCs or T cells enriched from blood (not recorded which). CDR3: CATRLWTNEKLFF. Here the CDR3 DNA reads TGTGCCACCAGACTTTGGACAAACGAAAAACTGTTTTTT.